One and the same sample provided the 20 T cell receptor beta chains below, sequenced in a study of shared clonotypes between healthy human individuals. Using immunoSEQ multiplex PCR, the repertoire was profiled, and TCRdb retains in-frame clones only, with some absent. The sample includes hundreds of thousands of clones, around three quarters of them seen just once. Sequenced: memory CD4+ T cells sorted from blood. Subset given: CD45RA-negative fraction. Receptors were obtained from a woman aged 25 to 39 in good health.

CDR3 amino acids: CASSLGLRTEETQYF. CDR3 bases: TGCGCCAGCAGCTTGGGCCTGAGGACCGAGGAGACCCAGTACTTC. J is TRBJ2-5 and V is TRBV5-1, with D unresolved. Deletions cut 0 bases from V and 5 bases from J, with 14 bases between. The CDR3 is 15 residues long. CDR1 and CDR2 (germline): SGHRS, YFSETQ.

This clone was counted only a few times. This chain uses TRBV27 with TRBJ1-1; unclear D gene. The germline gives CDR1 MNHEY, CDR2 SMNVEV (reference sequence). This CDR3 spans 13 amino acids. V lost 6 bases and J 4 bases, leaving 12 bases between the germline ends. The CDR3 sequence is CASSQYSGTEAFF. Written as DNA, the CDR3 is TGTGCCAGCAGCCAGTATTCGGGCACTGAAGCTTTCTTT.

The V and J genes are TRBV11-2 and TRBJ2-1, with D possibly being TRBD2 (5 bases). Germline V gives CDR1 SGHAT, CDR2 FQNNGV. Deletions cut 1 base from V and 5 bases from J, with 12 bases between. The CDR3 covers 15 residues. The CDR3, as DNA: TGTGCCAGCAGCTTAGGTAGTACGGGAAACAATGAGCAGTTCTTC. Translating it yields CASSLGSTGNNEQFF.

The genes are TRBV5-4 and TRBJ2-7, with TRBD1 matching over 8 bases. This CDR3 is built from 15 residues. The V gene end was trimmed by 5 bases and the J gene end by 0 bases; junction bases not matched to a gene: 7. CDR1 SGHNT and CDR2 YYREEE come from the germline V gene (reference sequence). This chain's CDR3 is CASRLGQAISYEQYF. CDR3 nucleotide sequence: TGTGCCAGCAGACTGGGACAGGCGATCTCCTACGAGCAGTACTTC. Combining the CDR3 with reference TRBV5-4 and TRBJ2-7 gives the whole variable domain ETGVTQSPTHLIKTRGQQVTLRCSSQSGHNTVSWYQQALGQGPQFIFQYYREEENGRGNFPPRFSGLQFPNYSSELNVNALELDDSALYLCASRLGQAISYEQYFGPGTRLTVT.

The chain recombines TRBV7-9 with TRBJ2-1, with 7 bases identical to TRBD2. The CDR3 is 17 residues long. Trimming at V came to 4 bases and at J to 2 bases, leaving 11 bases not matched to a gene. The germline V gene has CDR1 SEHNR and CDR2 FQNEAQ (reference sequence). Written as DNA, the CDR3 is TGTGCCAGCAGCTCATCCCAGCGGGGAGCAACCTACAATGAGCAGTTCTTC. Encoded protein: CASSSSQRGATYNEQFF.

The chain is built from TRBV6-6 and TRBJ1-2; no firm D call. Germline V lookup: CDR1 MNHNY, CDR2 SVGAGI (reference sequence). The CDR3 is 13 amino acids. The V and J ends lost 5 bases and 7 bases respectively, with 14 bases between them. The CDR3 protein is CASSRLSLSGYTF. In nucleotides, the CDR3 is TGTGCCAGCAGTCGGCTGAGCCTGAGTGGCTACACCTTC.

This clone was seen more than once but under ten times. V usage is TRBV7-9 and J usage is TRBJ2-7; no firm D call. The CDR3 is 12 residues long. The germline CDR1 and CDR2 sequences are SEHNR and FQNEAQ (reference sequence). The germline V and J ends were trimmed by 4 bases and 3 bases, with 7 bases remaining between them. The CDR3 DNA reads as TGTGCCAGCAGCTCCATCCACTACGAGCAGTACTTC. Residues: CASSSIHYEQYF.

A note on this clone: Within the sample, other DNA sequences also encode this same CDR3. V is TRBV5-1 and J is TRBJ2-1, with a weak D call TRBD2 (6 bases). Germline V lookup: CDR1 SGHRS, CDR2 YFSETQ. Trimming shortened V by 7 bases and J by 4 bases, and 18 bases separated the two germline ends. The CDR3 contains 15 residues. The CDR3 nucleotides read TGCGCCAGCGGAAGGGACTCTTCTTCGTACAATGAGCAGTTCTTC. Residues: CASGRDSSSYNEQFF.

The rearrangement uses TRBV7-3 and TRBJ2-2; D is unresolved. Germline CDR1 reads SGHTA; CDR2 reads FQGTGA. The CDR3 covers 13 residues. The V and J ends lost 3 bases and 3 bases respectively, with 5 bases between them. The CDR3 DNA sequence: TGTGCCAGCAGCTTGGCAGACACCGGGGAGCTGTTTTTT. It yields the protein CASSLADTGELFF.

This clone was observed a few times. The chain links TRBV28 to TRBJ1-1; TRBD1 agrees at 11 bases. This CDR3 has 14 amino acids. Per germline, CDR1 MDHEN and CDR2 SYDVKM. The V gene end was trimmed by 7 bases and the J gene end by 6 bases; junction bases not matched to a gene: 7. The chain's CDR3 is CASIVGQGGAEAFF. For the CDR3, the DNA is TGTGCCAGCATTGTGGGACAGGGGGGGGCTGAAGCTTTCTTT.

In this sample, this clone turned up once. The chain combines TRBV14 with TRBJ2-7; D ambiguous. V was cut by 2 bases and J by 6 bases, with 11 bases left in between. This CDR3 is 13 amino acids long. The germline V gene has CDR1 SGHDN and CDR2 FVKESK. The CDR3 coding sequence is TGTGCCAGCAGCCAATCTAGAGTCTCCGAGCAGTACTTC. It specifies CASSQSRVSEQYF.

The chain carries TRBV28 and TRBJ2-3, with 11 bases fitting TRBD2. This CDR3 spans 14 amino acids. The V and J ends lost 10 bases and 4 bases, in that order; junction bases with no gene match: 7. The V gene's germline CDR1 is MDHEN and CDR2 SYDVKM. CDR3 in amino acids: CAIQLAGVADTQYF. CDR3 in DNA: TGTGCCATCCAACTAGCGGGAGTGGCAGATACGCAGTATTTT.

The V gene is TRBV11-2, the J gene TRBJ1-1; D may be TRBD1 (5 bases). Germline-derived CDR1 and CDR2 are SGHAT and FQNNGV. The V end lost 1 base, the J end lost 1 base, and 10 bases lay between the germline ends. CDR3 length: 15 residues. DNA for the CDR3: TGTGCCAGCAGCTTAGTGGCGGGGACGAACACTGAAGCTTTCTTT. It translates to CASSLVAGTNTEAFF.

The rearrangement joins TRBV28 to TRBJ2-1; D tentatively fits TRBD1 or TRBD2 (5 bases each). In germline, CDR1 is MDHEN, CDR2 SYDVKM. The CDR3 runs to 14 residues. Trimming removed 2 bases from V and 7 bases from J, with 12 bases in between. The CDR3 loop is CASSLGGEENEQFF. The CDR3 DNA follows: TGTGCCAGCAGTTTAGGGGGAGAGGAAAATGAGCAGTTCTTC.

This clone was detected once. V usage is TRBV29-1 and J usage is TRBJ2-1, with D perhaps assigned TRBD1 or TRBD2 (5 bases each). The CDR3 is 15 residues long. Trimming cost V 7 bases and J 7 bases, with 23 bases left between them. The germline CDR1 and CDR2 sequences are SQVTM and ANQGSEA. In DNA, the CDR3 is TGCAGCGCCACCAAACAGGCCCTCACGGGGAATGAGCAGTTCTTC. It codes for CSATKQALTGNEQFF.

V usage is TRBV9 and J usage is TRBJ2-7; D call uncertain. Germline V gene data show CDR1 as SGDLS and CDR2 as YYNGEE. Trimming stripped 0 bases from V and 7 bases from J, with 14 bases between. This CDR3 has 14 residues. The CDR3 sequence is CASSVVPEMGEQYF. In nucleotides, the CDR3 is TGTGCCAGCAGCGTAGTGCCAGAAATGGGGGAGCAGTACTTC.

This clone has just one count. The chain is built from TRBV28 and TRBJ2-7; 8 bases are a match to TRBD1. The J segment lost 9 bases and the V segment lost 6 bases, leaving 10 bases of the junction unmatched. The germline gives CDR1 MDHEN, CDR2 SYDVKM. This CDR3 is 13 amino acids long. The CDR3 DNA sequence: TGTGCCAGCAGAACTACAGGGGGAAGTGCGCAGTACTTC. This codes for CASRTTGGSAQYF.

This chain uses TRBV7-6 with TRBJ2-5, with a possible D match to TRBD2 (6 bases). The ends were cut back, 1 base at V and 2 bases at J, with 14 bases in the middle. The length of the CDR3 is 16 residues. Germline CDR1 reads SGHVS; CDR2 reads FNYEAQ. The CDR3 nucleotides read TGTGCCAGCAGCTTAGGACCCGCGGGACCGCAAGAGACCCAGTACTTC. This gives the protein CASSLGPAGPQETQYF. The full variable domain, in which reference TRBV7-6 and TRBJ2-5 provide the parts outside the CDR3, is GAGVSQSPRYKVTKRGQDVALRCDPISGHVSLYWYRQALGQGPEFLTYFNYEAQQDKSGLPNDRFSAERPEGSISTLTIQRTEQRDSAMYRCASSLGPAGPQETQYFGPGTRLLVL.

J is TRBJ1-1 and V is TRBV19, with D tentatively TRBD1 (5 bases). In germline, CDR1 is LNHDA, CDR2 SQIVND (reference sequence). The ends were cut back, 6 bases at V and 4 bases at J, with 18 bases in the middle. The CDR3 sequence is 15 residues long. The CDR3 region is CASSLFLGVGTEAFF. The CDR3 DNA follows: TGTGCCAGTAGCCTCTTTTTGGGGGTCGGCACTGAAGCTTTCTTT. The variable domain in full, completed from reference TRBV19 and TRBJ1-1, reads DGGITQSPKYLFRKEGQNVTLSCEQNLNHDAMYWYRQDPGQGLRLIYYSQIVNDFQKGDIAEGYSVSREKKESFPLTVTSAQKNPTAFYLCASSLFLGVGTEAFFGQGTRLTVV.

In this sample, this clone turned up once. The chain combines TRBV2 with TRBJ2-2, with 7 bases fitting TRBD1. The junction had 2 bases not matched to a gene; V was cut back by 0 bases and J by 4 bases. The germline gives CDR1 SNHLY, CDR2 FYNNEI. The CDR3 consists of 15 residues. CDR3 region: CASSEAGGSTGELFF. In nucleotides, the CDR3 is TGTGCCAGCAGTGAAGCAGGGGGCAGCACCGGGGAGCTGTTTTTT.